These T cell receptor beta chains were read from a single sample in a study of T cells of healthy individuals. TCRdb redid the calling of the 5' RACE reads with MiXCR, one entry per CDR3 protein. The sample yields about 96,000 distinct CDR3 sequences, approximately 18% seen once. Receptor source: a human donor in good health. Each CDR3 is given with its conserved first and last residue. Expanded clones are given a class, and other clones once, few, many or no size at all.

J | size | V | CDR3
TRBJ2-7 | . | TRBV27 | CASSPHGIYEQYF
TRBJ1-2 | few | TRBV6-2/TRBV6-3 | CASSYSGQPGPSSLYGYTF
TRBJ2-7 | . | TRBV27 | CASSFTITGEQYF
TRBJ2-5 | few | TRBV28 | CASSTYGRDGTRQGDQYF
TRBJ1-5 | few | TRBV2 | CASSEAGGIQPQHF
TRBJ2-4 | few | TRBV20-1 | CSAQPGQRAKNIQYF
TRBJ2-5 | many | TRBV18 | CASSQTDRQETQYF
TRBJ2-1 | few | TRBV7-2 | CASSLVGQGPIYNEQFF
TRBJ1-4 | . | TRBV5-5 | CASSWPGTGEKLFF
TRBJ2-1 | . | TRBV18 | CASSPPVGDEQFF
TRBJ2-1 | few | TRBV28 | CASSPDRLAGYLQQFF
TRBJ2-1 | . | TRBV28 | CASSLSSMTSGRPTVRFF
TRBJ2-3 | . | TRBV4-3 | CASSQDRWGAQYF
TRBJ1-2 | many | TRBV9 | CASSVEAGWYGYTF
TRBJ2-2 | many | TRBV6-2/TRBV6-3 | CASSSRDFAGELFF
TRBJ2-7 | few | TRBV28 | CASSRSGTGAVSEQYF
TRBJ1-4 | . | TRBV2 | CASRWGAGEKLFF
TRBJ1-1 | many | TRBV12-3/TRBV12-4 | CASSLLTGVGAEAFF
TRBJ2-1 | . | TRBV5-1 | CASSLVLAGKGEQFF
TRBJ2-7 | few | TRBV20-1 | CSARREGGFYEQYF
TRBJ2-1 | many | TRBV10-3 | CAIRAGQGFNEQFF
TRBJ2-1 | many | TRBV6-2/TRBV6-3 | CASSQGRAEQFF
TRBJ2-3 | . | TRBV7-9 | CASSPQRAQYF
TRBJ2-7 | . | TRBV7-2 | CASSLTSGTGPYEQYF
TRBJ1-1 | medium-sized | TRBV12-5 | CASVTNQNTEAFF
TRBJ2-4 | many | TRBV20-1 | CSAGGLNIQYF
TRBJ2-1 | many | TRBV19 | CASSIGRLAAGEQFF
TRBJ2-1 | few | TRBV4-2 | CASSQEPRTAYNEQFF
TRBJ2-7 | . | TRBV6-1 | CASINRLETLNYEQYF
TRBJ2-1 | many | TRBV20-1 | CSARASGPEQFF
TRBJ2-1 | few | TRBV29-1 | CSVAGRTGEIFNEQFF
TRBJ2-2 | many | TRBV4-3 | CASSQALGDFNTGELFF
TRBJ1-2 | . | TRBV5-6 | CASSSKGARGYTF
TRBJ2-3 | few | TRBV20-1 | CSARDYYDTQYF
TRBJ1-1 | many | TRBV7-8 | CASSSAGGETEAFF
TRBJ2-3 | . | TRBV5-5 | CASSLFPDPDTQYF
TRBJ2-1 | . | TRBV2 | CASSETLLSGNEQFF
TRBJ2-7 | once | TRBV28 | CASSNRTGVLSYEQYF
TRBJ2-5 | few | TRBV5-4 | CASSRGLAGDQETQYF
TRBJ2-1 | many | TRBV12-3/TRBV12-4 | CASSPGQGPYNEQFF
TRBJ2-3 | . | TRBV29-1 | CSVGFSTSTDTQYF
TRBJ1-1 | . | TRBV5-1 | CASSWDSRPTEAFF
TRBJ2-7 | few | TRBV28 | CASSFAGGLYEQYF
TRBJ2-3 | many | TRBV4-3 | CASSSPGGTQYF
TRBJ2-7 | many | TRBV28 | CASSLWTGASEQYF
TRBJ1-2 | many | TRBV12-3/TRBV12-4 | CASSPPGRLSYGYTF
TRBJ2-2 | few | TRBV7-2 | CASSLVTSANTGELFF
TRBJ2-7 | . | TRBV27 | CASSLRTGGIYEQYF
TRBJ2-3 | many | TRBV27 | CASSSRGTDTQYF
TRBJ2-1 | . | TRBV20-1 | CSAIFNEQFF